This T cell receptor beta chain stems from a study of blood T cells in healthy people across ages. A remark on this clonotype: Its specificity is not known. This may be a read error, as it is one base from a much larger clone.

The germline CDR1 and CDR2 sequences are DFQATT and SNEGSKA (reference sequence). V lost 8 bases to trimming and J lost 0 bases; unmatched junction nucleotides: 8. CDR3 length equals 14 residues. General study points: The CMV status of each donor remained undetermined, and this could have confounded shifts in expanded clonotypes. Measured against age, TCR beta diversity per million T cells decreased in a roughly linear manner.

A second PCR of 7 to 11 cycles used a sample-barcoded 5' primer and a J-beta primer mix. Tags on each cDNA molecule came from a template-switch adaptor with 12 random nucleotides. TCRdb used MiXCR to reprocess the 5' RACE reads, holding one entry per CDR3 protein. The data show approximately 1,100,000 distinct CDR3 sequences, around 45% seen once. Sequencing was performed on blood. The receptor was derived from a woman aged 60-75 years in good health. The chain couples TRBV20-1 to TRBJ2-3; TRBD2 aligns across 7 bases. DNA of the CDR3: TGCAGTCGAAAGCGGGGATCTAGCACAGATACGCAGTATTTT. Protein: CSRKRGSSTDTQYF.